One sample yielded the 15 T cell receptor beta chains listed below, sequenced in a study of early T cells in non-severe SARS-CoV-2 infection. TCRdb reanalysed the 5' RACE reads using MiXCR and keeps one entry per CDR3 protein. The table shows roughly 70,000 distinct CDR3 sequences, with less than 15% occurring only once. Input material: whole blood. These receptors all stem from an adult who was a healthcare worker with PCR-confirmed SARS-CoV-2 infection or an uninfected control (not recorded which).

V usage is TRBV27 and J usage is TRBJ2-5; D possibly matches TRBD1 or TRBD2 (6 bases each). Germline lookup yields CDR1 MNHEY and CDR2 SMNVEV (reference sequence). This CDR3 contains 13 residues. V was clipped by 5 bases and J by 3 bases, with 10 bases between them. Here the CDR3 DNA reads TGTGCCAGCAGTCCGAGGGGGGAAGAGACCCAGTACTTC. Its protein product is CASSPRGEETQYF.

The gene calls are TRBV2 and TRBJ2-1; 8 bases match TRBD2. The CDR3 length is 17 residues. Trimming cost V 6 bases and J 4 bases; bases outside gene matches: 14. Germline CDR1 reads SNHLY; CDR2 reads FYNNEI. The CDR3 spells CASRDPLMRGRYNEQFF. In nucleotides, the CDR3 is TGTGCCAGCAGAGACCCCCTTATGCGCGGGAGGTACAATGAGCAGTTCTTC.

This clonotype was seen many times. CDR3: CASSRLAGGPTDTQYF. The CDR3 DNA sequence: TGCGCCAGCAGCCGTTTAGCGGGAGGGCCGACAGATACGCAGTATTTT. The gene calls are TRBV4-1 and TRBJ2-3, with 11 bases matching TRBD2. CDR1 is MGHRA and CDR2 is YSYEKL in the germline V gene. This CDR3 spans 16 amino acids. The trim removed 4 bases at V and 3 bases at J, leaving 6 bases unmatched.

This rearrangement joins TRBV28 to TRBJ1-1; TRBD1 aligns across 8 bases. J lost 4 bases, V lost 3 bases, and 7 bases had no gene match. This CDR3 comprises 15 residues. CDR1 and CDR2 (germline): MDHEN, SYDVKM. CDR3 DNA: TGTGCCAGCAGTTTCAACAGGGGGACGGGCACTGAAGCTTTCTTT. Its protein product is CASSFNRGTGTEAFF.

This clonotype was counted many times. The chain recombines TRBV29-1 with TRBJ1-2, with a possible D match to TRBD1 (6 bases). Germline V gene lookup returns CDR1 SQVTM and CDR2 ANQGSEA. With 7 bases removed from V and 2 bases from J, the gap between germline ends came to 14 bases. The CDR3 contains 13 residues. The CDR3 sequence: CSALIQGNYGYTF. The DNA of the CDR3 is TGCAGCGCACTCATACAGGGAAACTATGGCTACACCTTC.

This clonotype was seen many times. The chain links TRBV6-2 or TRBV6-3 to TRBJ1-5, with 8 bases matching TRBD1. V shed 2 bases, J shed 6 bases, and the junction held 12 bases outside the gene matches. Germline CDR1 MNHEY, CDR2 SVGEGT. CDR3 size: 17 residues. The CDR3 DNA reads as TGTGCCAGCAGTTACCGGAGGACAGGGATCGTAGGTCAGCCCCAGCATTTT. This encodes CASSYRRTGIVGQPQHF.

The V and J genes are TRBV7-9 and TRBJ2-7; TRBD2 agrees at 13 bases. Trimming took 1 base from V and 5 from J; bases not matched to a gene: 14. Germline V gene sequence: CDR1 SEHNR, CDR2 FQNEAQ (reference sequence). This CDR3 contains 19 residues. Written as DNA, the CDR3 is TGTGCCAGCAGCTTAGGTCGACTAGCGGGAGGTCCGAGTGGGAACGAGCAGTACTTC. Its translation is CASSLGRLAGGPSGNEQYF.

This clonotype was recorded at least ten times. The CDR3 DNA is TGCAGCGTTGGGACTAGACCAGACACCGGGGAGCTGTTTTTT. This encodes CSVGTRPDTGELFF. The V call is TRBV29-1, the J call TRBJ2-2, with TRBD2 matching 7 bases. This CDR3 contains 14 residues. CDR1 is SQVTM, CDR2 ANQGSEA, per germline. J lost 3 bases, V lost 4 bases, and 5 bases had no gene match.

In its sample, this clonotype was seen many times. The chain carries TRBV29-1 and TRBJ2-1; 8 nucleotides align to TRBD2. The V and J ends lost 7 bases and 10 bases, in that order; junction bases with no gene match: 9. Looked up from germline, CDR1 is SQVTM and CDR2 is ANQGSEA. The CDR3 has 12 amino acids. CDR3 region: CSANSGTEEQFF. The CDR3 nucleotides are TGCAGCGCTAATAGCGGGACGGAGGAGCAGTTCTTC.

This chain connects TRBV28 to TRBJ2-5; D possibly corresponds to TRBD2 (5 bases). The germline V gene has CDR1 MDHEN and CDR2 SYDVKM. The CDR3 runs to 13 residues. V lost 8 bases, J lost 7 bases, and 17 bases lay in between. CDR3 DNA sequence: TGTGCCAGCCGGGCGGTTTCGAGGGTGACCCAGTACTTC. This sequence encodes CASRAVSRVTQYF.

The chain combines TRBV20-1 with TRBJ2-1; D gene uncertain. The V end was cut by 4 bases, the J end by 0 bases, with 16 bases between. The CDR3 is 16 amino acids. Germline V gives CDR1 DFQATT, CDR2 SNEGSKA (reference sequence). The CDR3 DNA reads as TGCAGTGCTACTTACGGAACACCTTCCTCCTACAATGAGCAGTTCTTC. Translated, it gives CSATYGTPSSYNEQFF.

This clonotype was counted at least ten times. The J gene is TRBJ1-3, the V gene TRBV7-3, with D uncertain. V shed 4 bases and J shed 0 bases, with 7 bases lying between them. The CDR3 contains 14 residues. Germline V CDR1 and CDR2: SGHTA, FQGTGA. CDR3 loop: CASSSDPSGNTIYF. For the CDR3, the DNA is TGTGCCAGCAGCTCGGACCCCTCTGGAAACACCATATATTTT.

This clonotype was seen at least ten times. V usage is TRBV27 and J usage is TRBJ1-5; 8 positions match TRBD1. Germline trimming cut 8 bases from V and 7 bases from J; bases unmatched to any gene: 4. The CDR3 length is 12 residues. Germline CDR1 reads MNHEY; CDR2 reads SMNVEV (reference sequence). This CDR3 is CASAQGDQPQHF. CDR3 in DNA: TGTGCCAGCGCACAGGGGGACCAGCCCCAGCATTTT.

J is TRBJ2-2 and V is TRBV5-1, with TRBD1 identical over 9 bases. Germline trimming cut 0 bases from V and 1 base from J; bases unmatched to any gene: 4. Germline loops: CDR1 SGHRS, CDR2 YFSETQ. The CDR3 contains 17 residues. DNA for the CDR3: TGCGCCAGCAGCTTGGAGACAGGGGGTTGGAACACCGGGGAGCTGTTTTTT. Its translation: CASSLETGGWNTGELFF.

The chain has TRBV29-1 and TRBJ1-1, with D unresolved. The CDR3 extends over 10 amino acids. The V end lost 2 bases, the J end lost 5 bases, and 3 bases lay between the germline ends. Per the germline V gene, CDR1 is SQVTM and CDR2 is ANQGSEA. The CDR3 coding sequence is TGCAGCGTTGAATATACTGAAGCTTTCTTT. Translated, it gives CSVEYTEAFF. The variable domain in full, completed from reference TRBV29-1 and TRBJ1-1, reads SAVISQKPSRDICQRGTSLTIQCQVDSQVTMMFWYRQQPGQSLTLIATANQGSEATYESGFVIDKFPISRPNLTFSTLTVSNMSPEDSSIYLCSVEYTEAFFGQGTRLTVV.